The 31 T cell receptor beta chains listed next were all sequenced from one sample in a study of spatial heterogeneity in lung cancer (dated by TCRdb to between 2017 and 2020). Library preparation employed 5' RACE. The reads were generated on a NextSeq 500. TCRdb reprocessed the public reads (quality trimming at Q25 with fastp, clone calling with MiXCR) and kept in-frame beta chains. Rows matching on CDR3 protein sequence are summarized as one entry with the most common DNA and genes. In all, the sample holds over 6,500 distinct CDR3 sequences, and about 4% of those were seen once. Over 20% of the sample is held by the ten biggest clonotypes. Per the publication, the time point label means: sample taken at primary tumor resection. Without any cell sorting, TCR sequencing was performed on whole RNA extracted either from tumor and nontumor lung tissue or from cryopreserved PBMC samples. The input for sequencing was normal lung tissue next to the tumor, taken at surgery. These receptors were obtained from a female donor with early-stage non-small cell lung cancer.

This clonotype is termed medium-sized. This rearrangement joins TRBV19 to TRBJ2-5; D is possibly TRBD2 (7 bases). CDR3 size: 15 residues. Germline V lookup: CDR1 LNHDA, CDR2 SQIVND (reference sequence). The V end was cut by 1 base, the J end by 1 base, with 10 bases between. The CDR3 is CASSIGRGAQETQYF. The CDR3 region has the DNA TGTGCCAGTAGTATAGGTCGGGGGGCCCAAGAGACCCAGTACTTC.

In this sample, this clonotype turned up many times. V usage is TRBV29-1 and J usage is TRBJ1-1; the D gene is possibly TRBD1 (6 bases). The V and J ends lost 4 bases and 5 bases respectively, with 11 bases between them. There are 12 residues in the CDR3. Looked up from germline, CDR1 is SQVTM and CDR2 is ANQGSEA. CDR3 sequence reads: CSVGGANTEAFF. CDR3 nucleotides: TGCAGCGTTGGGGGGGCGAATACTGAAGCTTTCTTT.

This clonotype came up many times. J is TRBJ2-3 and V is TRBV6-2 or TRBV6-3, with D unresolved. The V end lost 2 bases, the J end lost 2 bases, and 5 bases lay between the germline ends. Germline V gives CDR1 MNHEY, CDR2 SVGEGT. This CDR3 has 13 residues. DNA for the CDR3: TGTGCCAGCAGTTACAGGGACACAGATACGCAGTATTTT. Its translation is CASSYRDTDTQYF.

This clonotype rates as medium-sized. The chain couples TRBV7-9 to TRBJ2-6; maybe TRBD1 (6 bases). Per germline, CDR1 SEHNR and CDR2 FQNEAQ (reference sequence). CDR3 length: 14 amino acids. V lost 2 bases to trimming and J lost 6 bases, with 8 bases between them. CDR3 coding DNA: TGTGCCAGCAGCTTACAGGGGACGGCCAACGTCCTGACTTTC. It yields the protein CASSLQGTANVLTF.

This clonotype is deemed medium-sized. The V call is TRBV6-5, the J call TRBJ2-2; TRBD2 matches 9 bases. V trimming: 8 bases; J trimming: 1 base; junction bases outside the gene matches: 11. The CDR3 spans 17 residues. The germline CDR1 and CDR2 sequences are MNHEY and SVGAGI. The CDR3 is CASLERGETKNTGELFF. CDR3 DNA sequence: TGTGCCAGCTTGGAGCGGGGGGAAACAAAGAACACCGGGGAGCTGTTTTTT.

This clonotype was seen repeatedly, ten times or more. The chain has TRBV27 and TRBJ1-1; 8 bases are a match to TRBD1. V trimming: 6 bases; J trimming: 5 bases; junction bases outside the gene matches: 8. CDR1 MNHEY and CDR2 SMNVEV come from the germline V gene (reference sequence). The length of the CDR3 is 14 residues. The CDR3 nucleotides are TGTGCCAGCAGACCAACAGGGGGAGGAACTGAAGCTTTCTTT. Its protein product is CASRPTGGGTEAFF.

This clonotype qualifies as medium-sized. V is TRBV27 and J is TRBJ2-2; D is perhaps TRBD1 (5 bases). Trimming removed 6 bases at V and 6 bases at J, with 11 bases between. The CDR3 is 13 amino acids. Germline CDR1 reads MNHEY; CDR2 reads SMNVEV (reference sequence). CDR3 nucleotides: TGTGCCAGCAGGCAGCAGGGCCCCGGGGAGCTGTTTTTT. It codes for CASRQQGPGELFF.

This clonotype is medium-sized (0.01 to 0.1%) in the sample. In DNA form, the CDR3 reads TGTGCCATGAACTCTCCAGGTATCGGGCCCGGCACTGAAGCTTTCTTT. This encodes CAMNSPGIGPGTEAFF. This chain uses TRBV10-3 with TRBJ1-1; D is undetermined. The CDR3 has 16 residues. Trimming cost V 9 bases and J 4 bases, with 24 bases left between them. The germline V gene has CDR1 ENHRY and CDR2 SYGVKD.

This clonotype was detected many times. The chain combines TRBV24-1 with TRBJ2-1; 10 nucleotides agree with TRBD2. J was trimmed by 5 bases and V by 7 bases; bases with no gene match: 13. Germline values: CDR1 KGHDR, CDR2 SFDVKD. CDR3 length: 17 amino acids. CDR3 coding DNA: TGTGCCACCAGCCAGCGGGGGGGTCCACACGAGAACAATGAGCAGTTCTTC. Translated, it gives CATSQRGGPHENNEQFF.

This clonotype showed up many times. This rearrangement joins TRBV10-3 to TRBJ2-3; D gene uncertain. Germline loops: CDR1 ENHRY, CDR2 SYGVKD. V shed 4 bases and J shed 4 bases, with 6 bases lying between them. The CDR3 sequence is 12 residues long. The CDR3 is CAISGQADTQYF. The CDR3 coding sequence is TGTGCCATCAGTGGTCAGGCAGATACGCAGTATTTT.

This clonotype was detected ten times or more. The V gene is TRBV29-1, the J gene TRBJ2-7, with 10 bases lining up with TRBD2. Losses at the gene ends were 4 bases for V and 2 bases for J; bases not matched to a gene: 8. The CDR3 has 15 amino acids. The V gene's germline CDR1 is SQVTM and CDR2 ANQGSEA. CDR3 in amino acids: CSVVPGTSGAYEQYF. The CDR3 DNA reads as TGCAGCGTTGTACCAGGTACTAGCGGGGCCTACGAGCAGTACTTC.

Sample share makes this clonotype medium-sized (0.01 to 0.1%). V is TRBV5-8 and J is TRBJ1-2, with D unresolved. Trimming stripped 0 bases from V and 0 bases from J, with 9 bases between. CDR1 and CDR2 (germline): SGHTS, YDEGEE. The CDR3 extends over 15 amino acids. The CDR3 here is CASSLDGRTNYGYTF. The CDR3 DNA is TGTGCCAGCAGCTTGGATGGGAGAACTAACTATGGCTACACCTTC.

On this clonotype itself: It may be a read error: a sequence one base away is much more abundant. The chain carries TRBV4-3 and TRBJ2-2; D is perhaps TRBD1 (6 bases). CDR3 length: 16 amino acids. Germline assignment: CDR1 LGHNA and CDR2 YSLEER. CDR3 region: CASSARQAPNTGERFF. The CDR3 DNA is TGCGCCAGCAGCGCCAGACAGGCCCCGAACACCGGGGAGCGGTTTTTT.

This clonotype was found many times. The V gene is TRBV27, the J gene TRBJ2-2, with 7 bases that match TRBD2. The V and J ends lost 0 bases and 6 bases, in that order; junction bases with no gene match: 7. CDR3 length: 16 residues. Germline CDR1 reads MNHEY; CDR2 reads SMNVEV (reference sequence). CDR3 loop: CASSLSRGGGSGELFF. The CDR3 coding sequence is TGTGCCAGCAGTTTATCGCGCGGGGGTGGATCCGGGGAGCTGTTTTTT.

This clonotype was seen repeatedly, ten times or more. The CDR3 loop reads CASRFDYGYTF. In nucleotides, the CDR3 is TGTGCCAGCAGATTTGATTATGGCTACACCTTC. The chain employs TRBV6-5 and TRBJ1-2, with no clear D. The CDR3 has 11 residues. Trimming shortened V by 6 bases and J by 5 bases, and 7 bases separated the two germline ends. Germline V gene lookup returns CDR1 MNHEY and CDR2 SVGAGI.

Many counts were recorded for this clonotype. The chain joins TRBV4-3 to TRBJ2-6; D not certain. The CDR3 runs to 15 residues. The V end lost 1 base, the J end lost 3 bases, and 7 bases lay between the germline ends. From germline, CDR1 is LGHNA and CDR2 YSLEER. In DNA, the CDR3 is TGCGCCAGCAGCCAAGTAGGAAATGGGGCCAACGTCCTGACTTTC. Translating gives CASSQVGNGANVLTF.

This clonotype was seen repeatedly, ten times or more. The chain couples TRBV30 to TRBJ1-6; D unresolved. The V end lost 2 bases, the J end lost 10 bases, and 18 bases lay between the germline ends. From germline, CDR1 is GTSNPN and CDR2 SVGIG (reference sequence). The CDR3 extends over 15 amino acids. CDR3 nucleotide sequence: TGTGCCTGGAGTCGGGAACGAACTGGGTTCTCACCCCTCCACTTT. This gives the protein CAWSRERTGFSPLHF. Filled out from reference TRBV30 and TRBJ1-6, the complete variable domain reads SQTIHQWPATLVQPVGSPLSLECTVEGTSNPNLYWYRQAAGRGLQLLFYSVGIGQISSEVPQNLSASRPQDRQFILSSKKLLLSDSGFYLCAWSRERTGFSPLHFGNGTRLTVT.

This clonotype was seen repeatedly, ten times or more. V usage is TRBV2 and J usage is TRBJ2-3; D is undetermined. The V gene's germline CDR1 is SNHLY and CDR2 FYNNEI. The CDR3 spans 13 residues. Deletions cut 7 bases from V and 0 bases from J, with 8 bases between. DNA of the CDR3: TGTGCCAGCACCCCGGAGAGCACAGATACGCAGTATTTT. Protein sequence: CASTPESTDTQYF.

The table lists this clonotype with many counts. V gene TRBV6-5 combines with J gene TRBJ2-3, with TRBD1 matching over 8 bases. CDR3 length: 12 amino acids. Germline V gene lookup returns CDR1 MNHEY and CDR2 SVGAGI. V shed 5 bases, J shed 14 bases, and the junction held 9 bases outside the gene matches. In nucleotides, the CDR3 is TGTGCCAGCAGTCGAACCGGGACAGGATTGTATTTT. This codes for CASSRTGTGLYF.

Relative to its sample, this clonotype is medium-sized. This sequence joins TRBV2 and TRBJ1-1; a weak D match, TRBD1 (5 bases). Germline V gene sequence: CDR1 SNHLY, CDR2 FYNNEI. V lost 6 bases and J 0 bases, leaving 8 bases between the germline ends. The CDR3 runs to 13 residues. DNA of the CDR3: TGTGCCAGCAGGGGACTGTTGAACACTGAAGCTTTCTTT. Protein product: CASRGLLNTEAFF. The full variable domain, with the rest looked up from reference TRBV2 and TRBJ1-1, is EPEVTQTPSHQVTQMGQEVILRCVPISNHLYFYWYRQILGQKVEFLVSFYNNEISEKSEIFDDQFSVERPDGSNFTLKIRSTKLEDSAMYFCASRGLLNTEAFFGQGTRLTVV.

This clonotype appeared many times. CDR3 region: CASSKGGLNEQFF. In nucleotides, the CDR3 is TGTGCCAGCAGTAAGGGGGGTCTCAATGAGCAGTTCTTC. The chain carries TRBV7-6 and TRBJ2-1; D may correspond to TRBD1 or TRBD2 (6 bases each). This CDR3 contains 13 residues. Trimming shortened V by 6 bases and J by 6 bases, and 12 bases separated the two germline ends. The V gene's germline CDR1 is SGHVS and CDR2 FNYEAQ.

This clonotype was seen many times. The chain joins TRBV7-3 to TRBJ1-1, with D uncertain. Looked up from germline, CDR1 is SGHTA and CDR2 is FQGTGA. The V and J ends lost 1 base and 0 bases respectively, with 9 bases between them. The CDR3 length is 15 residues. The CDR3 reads CASSLMAGMNTEAFF. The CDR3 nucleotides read TGTGCCAGCAGCTTAATGGCAGGAATGAACACTGAAGCTTTCTTT.

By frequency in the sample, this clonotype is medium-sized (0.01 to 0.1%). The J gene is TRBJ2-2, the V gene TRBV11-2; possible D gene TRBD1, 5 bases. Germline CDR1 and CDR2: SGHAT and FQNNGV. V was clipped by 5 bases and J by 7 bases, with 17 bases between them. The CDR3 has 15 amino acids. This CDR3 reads CASSQYQGRIGELFF. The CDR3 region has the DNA TGTGCCAGCAGCCAGTATCAGGGTAGAATCGGGGAGCTGTTTTTT. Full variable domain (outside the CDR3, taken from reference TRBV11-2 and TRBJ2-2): EAGVAQSPRYKIIEKRQSVAFWCNPISGHATLYWYQQILGQGPKLLIQFQNNGVVDDSQLPKDRFSAERLKGVDSTLKIQPAKLEDSAVYLCASSQYQGRIGELFFGEGSRLTVL.

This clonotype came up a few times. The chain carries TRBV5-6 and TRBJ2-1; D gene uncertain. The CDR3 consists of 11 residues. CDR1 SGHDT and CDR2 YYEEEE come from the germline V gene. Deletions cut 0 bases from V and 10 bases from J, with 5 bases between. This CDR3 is CASSLAGEQFF. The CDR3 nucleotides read TGTGCCAGCAGCTTGGCTGGCGAGCAGTTCTTC. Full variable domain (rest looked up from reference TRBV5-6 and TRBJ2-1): DAGVTQSPTHLIKTRGQQVTLRCSPKSGHDTVSWYQQALGQGPQFIFQYYEEEERQRGNFPDRFSGHQFPNYSSELNVNALLLGDSALYLCASSLAGEQFFGPGTRLTVL.

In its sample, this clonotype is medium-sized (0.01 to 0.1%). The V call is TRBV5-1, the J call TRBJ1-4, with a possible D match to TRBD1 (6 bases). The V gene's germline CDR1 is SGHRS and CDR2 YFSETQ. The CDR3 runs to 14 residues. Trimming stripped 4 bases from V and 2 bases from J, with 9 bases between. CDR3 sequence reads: CASSPTGTNEKLFF. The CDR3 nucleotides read TGCGCCAGCAGCCCAACAGGGACTAATGAAAAACTGTTTTTT.

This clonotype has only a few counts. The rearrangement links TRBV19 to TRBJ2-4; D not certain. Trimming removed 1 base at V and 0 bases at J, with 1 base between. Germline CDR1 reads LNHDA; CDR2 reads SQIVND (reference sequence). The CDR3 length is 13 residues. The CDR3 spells CASSIVAKNIQYF. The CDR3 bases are TGTGCCAGTAGTATAGTAGCCAAAAACATTCAGTACTTC.

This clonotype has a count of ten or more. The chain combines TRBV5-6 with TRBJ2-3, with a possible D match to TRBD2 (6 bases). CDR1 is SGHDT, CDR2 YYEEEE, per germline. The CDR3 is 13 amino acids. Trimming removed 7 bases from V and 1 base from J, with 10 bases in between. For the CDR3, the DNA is TGTGCCAGCGTATCTAGCGGCACAGATACGCAGTATTTT. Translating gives CASVSSGTDTQYF.

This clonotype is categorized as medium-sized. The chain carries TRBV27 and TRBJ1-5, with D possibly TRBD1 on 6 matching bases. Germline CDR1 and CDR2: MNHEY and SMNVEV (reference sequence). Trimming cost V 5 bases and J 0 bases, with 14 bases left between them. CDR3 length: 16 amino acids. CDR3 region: CASSGQTGLSNQPQHF. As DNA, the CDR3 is TGTGCCAGCAGTGGGCAGACAGGCCTTAGCAATCAGCCCCAGCATTTT.

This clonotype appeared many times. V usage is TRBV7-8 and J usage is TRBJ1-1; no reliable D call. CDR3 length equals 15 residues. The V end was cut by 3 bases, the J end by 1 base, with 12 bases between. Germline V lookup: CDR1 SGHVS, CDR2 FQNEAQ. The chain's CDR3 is CASSLRRGQNTEAFF. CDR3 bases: TGTGCCAGCAGCTTGCGACGGGGTCAGAACACTGAAGCTTTCTTT.

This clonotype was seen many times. The chain's CDR3 is CASSFYRGQMGNTQYF. The CDR3 nucleotides are TGTGCCAGCAGTTTCTACAGGGGACAAATGGGAAATACGCAGTATTTT. The V gene is TRBV28, the J gene TRBJ2-3, with TRBD1 matching 7 bases. Per the germline V gene, CDR1 is MDHEN and CDR2 is SYDVKM. The CDR3 is 16 amino acids. Trimming took 3 bases from V and 7 from J; bases not matched to a gene: 13. The whole variable domain, filled in from reference TRBV28 and TRBJ2-3, reads DVKVTQSSRYLVKRTGEKVFLECVQDMDHENMFWYRQDPGLGLRLIYFSYDVKMKEKGDIPEGYSVSREKKERFSLILESASTNQTSMYLCASSFYRGQMGNTQYFGPGTRLTVL.

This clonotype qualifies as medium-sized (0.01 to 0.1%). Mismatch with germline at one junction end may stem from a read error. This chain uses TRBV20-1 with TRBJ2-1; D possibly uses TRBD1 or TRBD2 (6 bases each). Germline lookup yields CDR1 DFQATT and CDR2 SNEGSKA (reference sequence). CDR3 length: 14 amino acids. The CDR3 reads CSASPMGGYDEQFF. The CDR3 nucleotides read TGCAGTGCTAGCCCCATGGGGGGCTACGATGAGCAGTTCTTC.